Listed here is a single T cell receptor beta chain. Its target is unknown. The data were obtained in a study of cytomegalovirus exposure and HLA in healthy donors. Study-wide findings and caveats: The authors judged a highly shared variant cluster likely a sequencing artifact. When a later analysis compared HLA-associated TCR beta chains with equally common others, the HLA-associated chains turned out to be more clonally expanded and to have lower generation probabilities.

In the PCR, 60 Vbeta and 13 Jbeta primers were used. In the study's own analysis: Unique TCR beta chains numbered around 80 million in a later analysis, with about 9.9 million shared. The repertoire was sequenced with immunoSEQ multiplex PCR; TCRdb's copy has only in-frame clones and lacks some. That table furnishes V, J and clone size, whereas the DNA furnished D and trimming. This sample's table has roughly 120,000 clones. The source material was PBMCs. The origin of this receptor is a man aged 35-49 years in good health and CMV-seronegative.

The CDR3 protein is CASSSGTTIYNEQFF. CDR3 nucleotides: TGTGCCAGCAGTTCCGGGACTACTATTTACAATGAGCAGTTCTTC. The chain carries TRBV11-2 and TRBJ2-1, with 7 bases that match TRBD2. Germline V gene sequence: CDR1 SGHAT, CDR2 FQNNGV. With 6 bases clipped from V and 4 bases from J, the junction kept 9 bases outside the gene matches. This CDR3 has 15 amino acids.